The present T cell receptor beta chain was sequenced within a study of blood T cells in healthy people across ages. This clonotype was seen at least ten times. Antigen unknown. V dropped 3 bases and J dropped 2 bases, with 9 bases sitting between them. This CDR3 has 14 residues. Germline CDR1 reads KGHSH; CDR2 reads LQKENI. It was with a sample-barcoded 5' primer and a J-beta primer mix that a second PCR of about 7 to 12 cycles was run. Each cDNA molecule, via a template-switch adaptor with 12 random nucleotides, was tagged. TCRdb redid the calling of the 5' RACE reads with MiXCR, one entry per CDR3 protein. The table records a few hundred thousand distinct CDR3 sequences, 45% to 65% of them present only once. Study-wide points: Unsorted PBMC input precluded a conclusive naive versus antigen-experienced comparison. Per million T cells, the diversity of TCR beta decreased roughly linearly as age advanced.

Whenever a sample was processed, at least 6 million PBMCs were isolated. The chain is built from TRBV18 and TRBJ2-3; no clear D gene. The sequenced material came from blood. The clonotype comes from a man aged 55 to 70 in good health. The DNA for the CDR3 is TGTGCCAGCTCACCGCGGAGATTCACAGATACGCAGTATTTT. Its protein is CASSPRRFTDTQYF. The full variable domain, with the rest looked up from reference TRBV18 and TRBJ2-3, is NAGVMQNPRHLVRRRGQEARLRCSPMKGHSHVYWYRQLPEEGLKFMVYLQKENIIDESGMPKERFSAEFPKEGPSILRIQQVVRGDSAAYFCASSPRRFTDTQYFGPGTRLTVL.